These 23 T cell receptor beta chains were all obtained from the same sample, sequenced in a study of CD8 T cells in ankylosing spondylitis. General study findings and limits: Blood of patients with ankylosing spondylitis appeared to be characterized by a TCR beta motif of eight highly homologous variants.

Their antigens remain unidentified. TCRdb reprocessed the 5' RACE reads with MiXCR, giving one entry per CDR3 protein. Among under 250,000 distinct CDR3 sequences, about 6.7% were seen once, and the ten largest hold 13% to 15%. Sequencing was performed on blood, either unsorted or a sorted T cell fraction (not recorded which). These receptors all come from a male donor with ankylosing spondylitis.

The chain links TRBV20-1 to TRBJ2-1, with no clear D. The V end lost 4 bases, the J end lost 8 bases, and 6 bases lay between the germline ends. The CDR3 is 10 amino acids. CDR1 and CDR2 (germline): DFQATT, SNEGSKA (reference sequence). CDR3 in amino acids: CSAKRHEQFF. CDR3 nucleotide sequence: TGCAGTGCTAAACGACATGAGCAGTTCTTC.

This clonotype occurred a few times. The CDR3 DNA follows: TGTGCCAGCAGCTGGGAGACAGGGGCAAATGAGCAGTTCTTC. Protein sequence: CASSWETGANEQFF. The gene calls are TRBV11-2 and TRBJ2-1, with TRBD1 identical over 8 bases. Germline trimming cut 4 bases from V and 7 bases from J; bases unmatched to any gene: 6. This CDR3 has 14 residues. The germline V gene encodes CDR1 SGHAT and CDR2 FQNNGV.

This clonotype came up many times. This chain links TRBV29-1 with TRBJ1-2; D is undetermined. The CDR3 runs to 12 residues. The V and J ends lost 0 bases and 7 bases respectively, with 9 bases between them. Germline CDR1 and CDR2: SQVTM and ANQGSEA. The CDR3 coding sequence is TGCAGCGTTGAAGATTGGGGTTCTGGCTACACCTTC. Its protein product is CSVEDWGSGYTF.

This clonotype showed up many times. The chain joins TRBV28 to TRBJ2-2; tentative D call: TRBD1 (5 bases). The CDR3 contains 16 residues. CDR1 is MDHEN, CDR2 SYDVKM, per germline. V lost 6 bases and J lost 0, with 14 bases in between. For the CDR3, the DNA is TGTGCCAGCAGACCACAGACAGATTCGAACACCGGGGAGCTGTTTTTT. Encoded protein: CASRPQTDSNTGELFF.

The sample holds many counts of this clonotype. This chain joins TRBV5-6 and TRBJ2-1; tentative D call: TRBD2 (5 bases). V lost 3 bases and J 5 bases, leaving 15 bases between the germline ends. CDR1 and CDR2 from the germline V gene are SGHDT and YYEEEE. This CDR3 region has 15 residues. CDR3 nucleotide sequence: TGTGCCAGCAGCTGCGGACCCGAGGAGGACAATGAGCAGTTCTTC. Amino acid sequence: CASSCGPEEDNEQFF. Together with reference TRBV5-6 and TRBJ2-1, the CDR3 gives the full variable domain: DAGVTQSPTHLIKTRGQQVTLRCSPKSGHDTVSWYQQALGQGPQFIFQYYEEEERQRGNFPDRFSGHQFPNYSSELNVNALLLGDSALYLCASSCGPEEDNEQFFGPGTRLTVL.

This clonotype has more than one count but fewer than ten. The CDR3 sequence is CASSRRVEIEAFF. The CDR3 nucleotides are TGTGCCAGCAGCCGGAGGGTCGAAATTGAAGCTTTCTTT. This chain uses TRBV11-2 with TRBJ1-1; D remains unclear. Germline values: CDR1 SGHAT, CDR2 FQNNGV. Trimming took 5 bases from V and 7 from J, leaving 14 bases between them. The CDR3 is made up of 13 amino acids.

This chain uses TRBV9 with TRBJ2-1; a weak D match, TRBD2 (6 bases). V lost 0 bases, J lost 0 bases, and 10 bases lay in between. Germline V CDR1 and CDR2: SGDLS, YYNGEE. This CDR3 spans 16 amino acids. The CDR3 sequence is CASSVAFGGSYNEQFF. DNA for the CDR3: TGTGCCAGCAGCGTAGCCTTCGGGGGCTCCTACAATGAGCAGTTCTTC.

This chain links TRBV19 with TRBJ2-2, with no clear D. The CDR3 is made up of 14 amino acids. Germline V gives CDR1 LNHDA, CDR2 SQIVND (reference sequence). V gave up 5 bases and J gave up 6 bases, with 13 bases separating them. This CDR3 is CASSPRTVPGELFF. The CDR3 nucleotides are TGTGCCAGTAGTCCCCGGACGGTTCCCGGGGAGCTGTTTTTT.

This clonotype was recorded at least ten times. The chain recombines TRBV12-3 or TRBV12-4 with TRBJ2-3; 8 bases agree with TRBD2. The CDR3 has 15 residues. V shed 3 bases, J shed 2 bases, and the junction held 4 bases outside the gene matches. CDR3 residues: CASSLSSGVTDTQYF. The CDR3 DNA reads TGTGCCAGCAGTTTGAGTAGCGGGGTCACAGATACGCAGTATTTT.

This clonotype was seen at least ten times. The chain employs TRBV20-1 and TRBJ1-2, with D perhaps matching TRBD1 (6 bases). Trimming removed 4 bases from V and 2 bases from J, with 14 bases in between. The CDR3 is 14 residues long. CDR1 is DFQATT, CDR2 SNEGSKA, per germline (reference sequence). For the CDR3, the DNA is TGCAGTGCTATCATTCGACAGGAGAACTATGGCTACACCTTC. Its translation is CSAIIRQENYGYTF.

This clonotype showed up many times. The J gene is TRBJ1-2, the V gene TRBV10-2; D remains unclear. V was pared by 8 bases and J by 2 bases, with 18 bases between. Germline V gene sequence: CDR1 WSHSY, CDR2 SAAADI. The CDR3 contains 15 residues. In nucleotides, the CDR3 is TGCGCCAGCTGGACGGACGGCCCATTCAACTATGGCTACACCTTC. It is translated as CASWTDGPFNYGYTF.

This clonotype was recorded at least ten times. The rearrangement joins TRBV29-1 to TRBJ2-1; TRBD2 matches 14 bases. Germline V lookup: CDR1 SQVTM, CDR2 ANQGSEA. CDR3 length equals 17 residues. V was clipped by 7 bases and J by 1 base; unmatched bases: 9. This CDR3 is CSALGTSGRGSYNEQFF. The CDR3 DNA reads as TGCAGCGCCCTCGGGACTAGCGGGAGAGGGTCCTACAATGAGCAGTTCTTC.

CDR3 region: CASSPFGLAGDTQYF. Written as DNA, the CDR3 is TGTGCCAGTAGTCCGTTCGGGCTAGCGGGAGATACGCAGTATTTT. The V call is TRBV19, the J call TRBJ2-3, with 8 bases fitting TRBD2. Germline CDR1 reads LNHDA; CDR2 reads SQIVND (reference sequence). Trimming took 5 bases from V and 5 from J; bases not matched to a gene: 9. CDR3 length: 15 amino acids. Filled out from reference TRBV19 and TRBJ2-3, the complete variable domain reads DGGITQSPKYLFRKEGQNVTLSCEQNLNHDAMYWYRQDPGQGLRLIYYSQIVNDFQKGDIAEGYSVSREKKESFPLTVTSAQKNPTAFYLCASSPFGLAGDTQYFGPGTRLTVL.

This clonotype was recorded many times. The CDR3 sequence: CASSTVPGREETQYF. The CDR3 coding sequence is TGTGCCAGCTCAACCGTTCCGGGACGAGAAGAGACCCAGTACTTC. This chain joins TRBV18 and TRBJ2-5, with D perhaps TRBD1 or TRBD2 (5 bases each). Trimming took 5 bases from V and 3 from J, leaving 16 bases between them. This CDR3 comprises 15 residues. Germline CDR1 reads KGHSH; CDR2 reads LQKENI.

Many counts were recorded for this clonotype. J is TRBJ2-2 and V is TRBV18, with 10 bases that match TRBD2. Losses at the gene ends were 2 bases for V and 5 bases for J; bases not matched to a gene: 5. Germline V gene sequence: CDR1 KGHSH, CDR2 LQKENI. This CDR3 contains 16 residues. CDR3 nucleotides: TGTGCCAGCTCACCATTCGCTAGCGGGAGAACCGGGGAGCTGTTTTTT. Amino acid sequence: CASSPFASGRTGELFF.

In its sample, this clonotype was seen many times. The chain combines TRBV27 with TRBJ2-1, with TRBD2 as a possible D gene (6 bases). Germline loops: CDR1 MNHEY, CDR2 SMNVEV (reference sequence). The CDR3 has 13 amino acids. Trimming cost V 7 bases and J 8 bases, with 15 bases left between them. The CDR3 DNA reads as TGTGCCAGCAAGGAGGGGTGGAGCGATGAGCAGTTCTTC. Translated: CASKEGWSDEQFF.

This clonotype was detected only a few times. The chain recombines TRBV20-1 with TRBJ2-7; TRBD1 matches 7 bases. CDR1 and CDR2 (germline): DFQATT, SNEGSKA (reference sequence). The CDR3 contains 12 residues. With V trimmed by 2 bases and J by 4 bases, 2 bases remained unmatched. The CDR3 protein is CSARSTGYEQYF. The CDR3 DNA is TGCAGTGCTAGATCGACAGGGTACGAGCAGTACTTC.

V and J are TRBV5-1 and TRBJ2-7, with a weak D call TRBD2 (6 bases). Germline lookup yields CDR1 SGHRS and CDR2 YFSETQ. This CDR3 is 14 amino acids long. V was cut by 1 base and J by 3 bases, with 11 bases left in between. CDR3 in amino acids: CASSLYGRNYEQYF. The CDR3 DNA is TGCGCCAGCAGCTTGTACGGGAGAAACTACGAGCAGTACTTC. Full variable domain (remainder filled in from reference TRBV5-1 and TRBJ2-7): KAGVTQTPRYLIKTRGQQVTLSCSPISGHRSVSWYQQTPGQGLQFLFEYFSETQRNKGNFPGRFSGRQFSNSRSEMNVSTLELGDSALYLCASSLYGRNYEQYFGPGTRLTVT.

This clonotype has only a few counts. The rearrangement links TRBV18 to TRBJ2-1, with no clear D. Between the trimmed V and J ends, which lost 3 bases and 8 bases, there was a span of 11 bases. There are 13 residues in the CDR3. The germline V gene encodes CDR1 KGHSH and CDR2 LQKENI. The CDR3 is CASSPRVVDEQFF. The CDR3 DNA sequence: TGTGCCAGCTCACCGCGAGTGGTTGATGAGCAGTTCTTC.

In this sample, this clonotype turned up many times. The genes are TRBV14 and TRBJ2-7; D ambiguous. CDR1 and CDR2 (germline): SGHDN, FVKESK. The CDR3 is 13 amino acids. V was trimmed by 0 bases and J by 0 bases, leaving 3 bases between them. CDR3 sequence: CASSQDFSYEQYF. The CDR3 region has the DNA TGTGCCAGCAGCCAAGATTTCTCCTACGAGCAGTACTTC.

This clonotype has more than one count but fewer than ten. This rearrangement joins TRBV4-3 to TRBJ1-2; D might be TRBD1 (5 bases). CDR3 length: 14 amino acids. The germline V gene has CDR1 LGHNA and CDR2 YSLEER. With 0 bases removed from V and 2 bases from J, the gap between germline ends came to 7 bases. This CDR3 is CASSQEDRNYGYTF. The CDR3 DNA reads TGCGCCAGCAGCCAAGAAGACAGAAACTATGGCTACACCTTC.

This clonotype was detected many times. The V call is TRBV27, the J call TRBJ1-2; TRBD1 is a possible D gene (5 bases). The CDR3 has 14 amino acids. V was trimmed by 3 bases and J by 4 bases, leaving 12 bases between them. Germline V gene lookup returns CDR1 MNHEY and CDR2 SMNVEV (reference sequence). CDR3 sequence: CASSLAGVGYGYTF. The CDR3 coding sequence is TGTGCCAGCAGTTTGGCGGGGGTCGGCTATGGCTACACCTTC.

This clonotype has ten or more counts. The genes are TRBV5-1 and TRBJ2-7; tentatively, D is TRBD1 or TRBD2 (5 bases each). Deletions cut 0 bases from V and 5 bases from J, with 15 bases between. The CDR3 extends over 15 amino acids. Germline V gene data show CDR1 as SGHRS and CDR2 as YFSETQ. CDR3 in amino acids: CASSLASGDLDEQYF. CDR3 sequence (DNA): TGCGCCAGCAGCTTGGCTTCCGGGGACCTGGACGAGCAGTACTTC.